This TCR beta chain stems from a study of blood T cell repertoires in COVID-19. Study context: Sites across the United States, Italy and Spain contributed samples from acute and convalescent COVID-19. From T cells, B-cell-depleted T cells, or PBMCs came the material, which was cDNA or gDNA.

As processed by the authors: Amplification with reference gene primers provided the estimates of nucleated cell counts. Profiling relied on immunoSEQ multiplex PCR, and the TCRdb table lists in-frame clones only, not all of them. D and trimming come from the DNA, and the V and J calls and clone size come from that table. The repertoire holds approximately 100,000 clones, with roughly 80% as singletons. V shed 1 base and J 6 bases; nucleotides not matched to a gene: 5. Germline lookup yields CDR1 SSHAT and CDR2 FNYEAQ (reference sequence). The CDR3 loop spans 15 amino acids. V and J are TRBV7-7 and TRBJ2-3, with 9 bases fitting TRBD2. This receptor was identified in a human donor in a cohort sampled during active COVID-19. What was sequenced was peripheral blood. CDR3 sequence reads: CASSLGSGGFDTQYF. Here the CDR3 DNA reads TGTGCCAGCAGCTTAGGAAGCGGGGGGTTCGATACGCAGTATTTT.